The present T cell receptor beta chain was sequenced within a study of T-cell reconstitution after alpha-beta-depleted transplantation in children. Unique molecular identifiers featured in how the TCRbeta library was prepared. MiXCR, run by TCRdb on the PCR reads, gives a single entry per CDR3 protein. This sample has some 500,000 distinct CDR3 sequences, with about 17% found just once. CDR3 size: 14 residues. Germline CDR1 and CDR2: MNHEY and SVGAGI. V shed 2 bases and J shed 4 bases, with 11 bases lying between them. The sequences come from PBMCs from the stem cell graft donor, collected from the stem cell graft. This clonotype was sampled from a human donor who donated a stem cell graft to a child with acute lymphoblastic leukemia. The chain links TRBV6-5 to TRBJ1-2; D remains ambiguous. The chain's CDR3 is CASSYKASGYGYTF. Here the CDR3 DNA reads TGTGCCAGCAGTTACAAAGCCAGTGGCTATGGCTACACCTTC.